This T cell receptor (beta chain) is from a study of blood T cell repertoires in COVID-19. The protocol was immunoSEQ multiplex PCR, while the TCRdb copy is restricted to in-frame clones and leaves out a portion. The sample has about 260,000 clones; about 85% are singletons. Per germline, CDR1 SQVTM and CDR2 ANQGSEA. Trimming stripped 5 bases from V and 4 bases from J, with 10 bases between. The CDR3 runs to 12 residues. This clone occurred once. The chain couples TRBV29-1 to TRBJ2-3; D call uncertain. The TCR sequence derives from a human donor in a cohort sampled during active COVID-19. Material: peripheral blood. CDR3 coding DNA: TGCAGCGTTCGTCGGCAGGCAGATACGCAGTATTTT. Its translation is CSVRRQADTQYF.